The rows below give T cell receptor beta chains drawn from one sample of a study of blood T cell repertoires in COVID-19. Libraries were prepared by immunoSEQ multiplex PCR; TCRdb keeps only in-frame clonotypes and omits some of them. The sample includes 55,000 to 75,000 clones, about 80% of them seen just once. The material sequenced was peripheral blood. These receptors were obtained from a man between 65 and 80 years old who had recovered from COVID-19. Each CDR3 is given with its conserved first and last residue. Each record gives: J gene, clone size, V gene, D gene, CDR3 DNA, CDR3 protein. A D gene is named only where the DNA matches it firmly. The listing skips clone size in some rows; elsewhere it reads once, few, many or a size class.

>TRBJ2-3|NA|TRBV5-1|TRBD2
TGCGCCAGCAGGCCTAGCGGATCTAGCACAGATACGCAGTATTTT
CASRPSGSSTDTQYF
>TRBJ2-1|NA|TRBV6-5|NA
TGTGCCAGCAGTCATAAGGGACTGCACTCCAATGAGCAGTTCTTC
CASSHKGLHSNEQFF
>TRBJ2-7|NA|TRBV5-6|NA
TGTGCCAGCAGCTTGGTCTCGGGCAGGGGTCAGGACGAGCAGTACTTC
CASSLVSGRGQDEQYF
>TRBJ2-3|NA|TRBV6-2/TRBV6-3|TRBD1
TGTGCCAGCAGTTTAACAACCGGGACAGGGCTGTATTTT
CASSLTTGTGLYF
>TRBJ2-2|few|TRBV7-9|NA
TGTGCCAGCAGCCTAAGTTCCGGGGAGCTGTTTTTT
CASSLSSGELFF
>TRBJ1-5|NA|TRBV28|TRBD1
TGTGCCAGCAGTTTAAAGGACAGGGGAAGCAATCAGCCCCAGCATTTT
CASSLKDRGSNQPQHF
>TRBJ2-7|NA|TRBV7-2|TRBD2
TGTGCCAGCAGCTTAGACAGCGGGAGGACGGGCGAGCAGTACTTC
CASSLDSGRTGEQYF
>TRBJ2-6|few|TRBV4-1|TRBD2
TGCGCCAGCAGCCGGGGACTAGCGGGAGCCAGCTCTGGGGCCAACGTCCTGACTTTC
CASSRGLAGASSGANVLTF
>TRBJ2-5|NA|TRBV7-2|NA
TGTGCCAGCAGCTTATCGATCGGACAGACGGTAAAACAAGAGACCCAGTACTTC
CASSLSIGQTVKQETQYF
>TRBJ2-7|NA|TRBV6-5|NA
TGTGCCAGCAGTTACGGCAGGGGCCCCTACGAGCAGTACTTC
CASSYGRGPYEQYF
>TRBJ2-7|NA|TRBV2|TRBD2
TGTGCCAGCAAACTAGCGGGAGGCCCTAAGTCTTACGAGCAGTACTTC
CASKLAGGPKSYEQYF
>TRBJ2-3|NA|TRBV7-2|NA
TGTGCCAGCAGCTTTCTAGCCGTGGCAGATACGCAGTATTTT
CASSFLAVADTQYF
>TRBJ1-5|NA|TRBV20-1|NA
TGCAGTGCTAGTAGGTCAGGGGAAGAGAGTCAGCCCCAGCATTTT
CSASRSGEESQPQHF
>TRBJ2-1|NA|TRBV10-2|NA
TGCGCCAGCAGTGAGTCTCGGAGGTTCAATGAGCAGTTCTTC
CASSESRRFNEQFF
>TRBJ1-2|NA|TRBV29-1|TRBD1
TGCAGCGTTCTTACAGGGGAGGATGGCTACACCTTC
CSVLTGEDGYTF
>TRBJ2-5|NA|TRBV7-9|NA
TGTGCCAGCAGCGAAAACAGGGTCCCGGAGACCCAGTACTTC
CASSENRVPETQYF
>TRBJ2-7|NA|TRBV28|TRBD1
TGTGCCAGCACACAGACAGGGAACTACGAGCAGTACTTC
CASTQTGNYEQYF
>TRBJ1-4|NA|TRBV28|NA
TGTGCCAGCAGTTATGCCACAGCTCTAGAGGGAAAACTGTTTTTT
CASSYATALEGKLFF
>TRBJ1-1|NA|TRBV29-1|NA
TGCAGCGTTGAACCGAGGACAGTTATGAACACTGAAGCTTTCTTT
CSVEPRTVMNTEAFF
>TRBJ2-3|NA|TRBV5-1|NA
TGCGCCAGCTTCTATGATACCACAGATACGCAGTATTTT
CASFYDTTDTQYF
>TRBJ2-7|NA|TRBV2|TRBD1
TGTGCCAGCAGTAGGGACAGGGGCGAGCAGTACTTC
CASSRDRGEQYF
>TRBJ2-7|NA|TRBV10-3|TRBD2
TGTGCCATCAGTGAGTCTACGGGACTACGCTACGAGCAGTACTTC
CAISESTGLRYEQYF
>TRBJ2-2|NA|TRBV7-2|NA
TGTGCCAGCAGCTTAATTTCCCTAGGAACCGGGGAGCTGTTTTTT
CASSLISLGTGELFF